This is a list of T cell receptor beta chains from one sample in a study of shared clonotypes between healthy human individuals. The protocol was immunoSEQ multiplex PCR, while the TCRdb copy is restricted to in-frame clones and leaves out a portion. The data contain about 490,000 clones, around 80% of them singletons. Sequencing was performed on PBMCs. Receptor source: a woman in her thirties or forties in good health. Some clones in this sample may be carry-over from other donors' samples. Each CDR3 is given with its conserved first and last residue. Fields, in order: D gene, clone size, J gene, V gene, CDR3 DNA, CDR3 protein. D genes are given only for firm matches. The size of a clone is reported for some rows only, either as once, few or many, or as a class for expanded clones.

>-|-|TRBJ2-3|TRBV11-3
TGTGCCAGCAGCTTAGATCGGGTAACAGATACGCAGTATTTT
CASSLDRVTDTQYF
>TRBD2|-|TRBJ2-2|TRBV5-4
TGTGCCAGCAGCTTGGGGAGCGGGAGGGACACCGGGGAGCTGTTTTTT
CASSLGSGRDTGELFF
>-|few|TRBJ2-3|TRBV13
TGTGCCAGCAGCCGGGGGCCAACCCGGGGGTATTTT
CASSRGPTRGYF
>-|-|TRBJ2-4|TRBV19
TGTGCCAGTAGTATCTCGGCGGGGCTAGCCAAAAACATTCAGTACTTC
CASSISAGLAKNIQYF
>-|once|TRBJ1-1|TRBV5-1
TGCGCCAGCAGCTTTGACAGGACTGAAGCTTTCTTT
CASSFDRTEAFF
>TRBD1|-|TRBJ2-7|TRBV5-1
TGCGCCAGCAGGGGACGGGACAGGGGATACGAGCAGTACTTC
CASRGRDRGYEQYF
>-|-|TRBJ2-5|TRBV7-7
TGTGCTAGCAGCTTAGACGGGTCCGGGGAGACCCAGTACTTC
CASSLDGSGETQYF
>-|-|TRBJ2-3|TRBV6-5
TGTGCCAGCAGTAACCCCAGCACAGATACGCAGTATTTT
CASSNPSTDTQYF
>TRBD1|-|TRBJ2-1|TRBV7-2
TGTGCCGGGGGACAGCGATACAATGAGCAGTTCTTC
CAGGQRYNEQFF
>TRBD2|-|TRBJ2-5|TRBV5-1
TGCGCCAGCAGGCAAGACCCGGGACTAGCGGGAGAGGAGACCCAGTACTTC
CASRQDPGLAGEETQYF
>-|once|TRBJ2-2|TRBV7-3
TGTGCCAGCAGCAGAGGGCCCCCCGCCGGGGAGCTGTTTTTT
CASSRGPPAGELFF
>-|-|TRBJ2-7|TRBV29-1
TGCAGCGTGACCACCGGAGTGGGTTTATACTCCTACGAGCAGTACTTC
CSVTTGVGLYSYEQYF
>-|-|TRBJ1-2|TRBV28
TGTGCCAGCGGCAACACCGCTAACTATGGCTACACCTTC
CASGNTANYGYTF
>-|-|TRBJ2-1|TRBV27
TGTGCCAGCAGTGTACAGGGCAATGAGCAGTTCTTC
CASSVQGNEQFF
>-|-|TRBJ2-2|TRBV7-2
TGTGCCAGCAGCTTACCAGGGGCGAACACCGGGGAGCTGTTTTTT
CASSLPGANTGELFF
>-|-|TRBJ2-1|TRBV7-7
TGTGCTAGCAGTCCCCAGGTTGGGGGCGCTGAGCAGTTCTTC
CASSPQVGGAEQFF
>TRBD2|few|TRBJ2-3|TRBV5-1
TGCGCCAGCAGCATGGCCGGGACTAGAACCACAGATACGCAGTATTTT
CASSMAGTRTTDTQYF
>TRBD2|-|TRBJ2-7|TRBV7-2
TGTGCCAGCAGCTTAGTTGTTAGCGGGAGCTACGAGCAGTACTTC
CASSLVVSGSYEQYF
>-|-|TRBJ1-4|TRBV18
TGTGCCAGCTCACCACTTGGGGCCACTGATAAACTGTTTTTT
CASSPLGATDKLFF
>TRBD2|once|TRBJ2-7|TRBV10-2
TGCGCGCCTTCCCCGCCCATAGCGGGATTGGTCCTAGTTTTGGACGAGCAGTACTTC
CAPSPPIAGLVLVLDEQYF
>TRBD1|-|TRBJ1-5|TRBV19
TGTGCCAGTAGTGGACAGGTGTATCAGCCCCAGCATTTT
CASSGQVYQPQHF
>-|-|TRBJ2-4|TRBV29-1
TGCAGCGGGGCCCCTCTGGGGGAAAACATTCAGTACTTC
CSGAPLGENIQYF
>TRBD2|many|TRBJ2-7|TRBV29-1
TGCAGCGTTCGCGCGAGGGGTAGCGGGAGTTACGAGCAGTACTTC
CSVRARGSGSYEQYF
>TRBD2|-|TRBJ2-3|TRBV7-2
TGTGCCAGCAGCCACGCCAGCGGGGAGGGAGTGGATACGCAGTATTTT
CASSHASGEGVDTQYF
>TRBD1|-|TRBJ1-4|TRBV30
TGTGCCTGTGCGACAGGGGGCGGTAATGAAAAACTGTTTTTT
CACATGGGNEKLFF
>TRBD1|-|TRBJ1-1|TRBV5-4
TGTGCCAGCAGCGGGGACAGAATGAACACTGAAGCTTTCTTT
CASSGDRMNTEAFF
>-|-|TRBJ2-2|TRBV7-2
TGTGCCAGCAGCTTAGAGCGCCTTAGCGGGGAGCTGTTTTTT
CASSLERLSGELFF
>-|many|TRBJ2-1|TRBV5-1
TGCGCCAGCAGCTTGGGGCTAGCGTCCCCCAATGAGCAGTTCTTC
CASSLGLASPNEQFF
>TRBD1|few|TRBJ1-1|TRBV6-6
TGTGCCAGCAGCCCAGGACAGGGACTGAACACTGAAGCTTTCTTT
CASSPGQGLNTEAFF
>-|few|TRBJ1-3|TRBV7-9
TGTGCCAGCAGCTTATTGACCGGAAACACCATATATTTT
CASSLLTGNTIYF
>-|few|TRBJ1-1|TRBV19
TGTGCCAGTATCACCTCGGAGCGGAACACTGAAGCTTTCTTT
CASITSERNTEAFF
>-|-|TRBJ2-7|TRBV6-1
TGTGCCAGCAGTGCGGGGGGCGGCTCCTACGAGCAGTACTTC
CASSAGGGSYEQYF
>-|-|TRBJ1-6|TRBV25-1
TGTGCCAGCAGCGGAAATTCACCCCTCCACTTT
CASSGNSPLHF
>-|-|TRBJ2-3|TRBV9
TGTGCCAGCAGCGCCTTTAGCGGATCCACAGATACGCAGTATTTT
CASSAFSGSTDTQYF
>TRBD2|-|TRBJ2-5|TRBV7-8
TGTGCCAGCAGCCCGGGAGGCGGACCCGATACCGGGACCCAGTACTTC
CASSPGGGPDTGTQYF
>-|-|TRBJ2-7|TRBV2
TGTGCCAGCAGTGAATCCAGCGGGTCCTCGCGCGAGCAGTACTTC
CASSESSGSSREQYF
>TRBD2|-|TRBJ2-2|TRBV5-1
TGCGCCAGCAGCCGCGGAATTATTACTAGCGGTGAAACGGCCGGGGAGCTGTTTTTT
CASSRGIITSGETAGELFF
>-|-|TRBJ1-2|TRBV5-1
TGCGCCAGCAGCTTGGAGGGCAGTAACTATGGCTACACCTTC
CASSLEGSNYGYTF
>TRBD2|-|TRBJ2-2|TRBV28
TGTGCCTCTAGCGGAATAAACACCGGGGAGCTGTTTTTT
CASSGINTGELFF
>-|-|TRBJ1-5|TRBV7-9
TGTGCCAGCAGCTTAGACCATCAGCCCCAGCATTTT
CASSLDHQPQHF
>-|-|TRBJ1-1|TRBV30
TGTGCCTGGAGTCGGACACAGAACACTGAAGCTTTCTTT
CAWSRTQNTEAFF
>-|-|TRBJ2-7|TRBV6-4
TGTGCCAGCAGTGAAATGACCCGCGGAGGCTACGAGCAGTACTTC
CASSEMTRGGYEQYF
>TRBD2|-|TRBJ2-1|TRBV9
TGTGCCAGCAGCGCAGGCCGTCGACTAGCACTCTCCTACAATGAGCAGTTCTTC
CASSAGRRLALSYNEQFF
>-|-|TRBJ2-2|TRBV19
TGTGCCAGTAGTACTAGCTTTGCCGGGGAGCTGTTTTTT
CASSTSFAGELFF
>-|-|TRBJ2-7|TRBV7-6
TGTGCCAGCAGCTTAGGGTCCCAGGGGCCGTACGAGCAGTACTTC
CASSLGSQGPYEQYF
>-|few|TRBJ2-7|TRBV7-8
TGTGCCAGCAGTCCCAGGGAGGGACACTACGAGCAGTACTTC
CASSPREGHYEQYF
>-|-|TRBJ2-2|TRBV7-3
TGTGCCAGCAGTTTGGTGGGAGGCCCGAACACCGGGGAGCTGTTTTTT
CASSLVGGPNTGELFF
>TRBD2|many|TRBJ2-3|TRBV5-1
TGCGCCAGCAGCTTGGGGCTAGCGGGAGGCACAGATACGCAGTATTTT
CASSLGLAGGTDTQYF